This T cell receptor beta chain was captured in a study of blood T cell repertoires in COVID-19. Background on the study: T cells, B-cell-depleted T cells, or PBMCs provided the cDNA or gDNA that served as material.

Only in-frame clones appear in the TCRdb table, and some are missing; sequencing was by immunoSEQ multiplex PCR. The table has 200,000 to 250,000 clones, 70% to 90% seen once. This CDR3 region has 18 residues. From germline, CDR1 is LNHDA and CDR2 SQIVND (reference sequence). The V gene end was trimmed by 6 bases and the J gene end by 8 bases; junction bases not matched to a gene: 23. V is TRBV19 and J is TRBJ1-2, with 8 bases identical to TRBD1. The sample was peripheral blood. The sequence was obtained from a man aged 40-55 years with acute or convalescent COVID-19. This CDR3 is CASSLGRVDRGNSVGYTF. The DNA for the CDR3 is TGTGCCAGTAGCCTGGGGCGGGTAGACAGGGGCAATTCGGTCGGCTACACCTTC.